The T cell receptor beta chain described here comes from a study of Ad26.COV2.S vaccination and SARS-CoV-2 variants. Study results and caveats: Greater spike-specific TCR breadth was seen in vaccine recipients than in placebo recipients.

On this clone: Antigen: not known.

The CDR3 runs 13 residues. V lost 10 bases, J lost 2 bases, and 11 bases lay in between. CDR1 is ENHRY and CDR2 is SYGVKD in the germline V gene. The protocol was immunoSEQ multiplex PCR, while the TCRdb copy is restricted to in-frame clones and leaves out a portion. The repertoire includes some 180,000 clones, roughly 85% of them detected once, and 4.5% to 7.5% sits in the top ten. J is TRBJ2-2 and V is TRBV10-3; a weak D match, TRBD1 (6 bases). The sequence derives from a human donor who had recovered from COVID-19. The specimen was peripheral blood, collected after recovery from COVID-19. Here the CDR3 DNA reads TGTGCCACCCAACAGGGCAACACCGGGGAGCTGTTTTTT. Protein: CATQQGNTGELFF.